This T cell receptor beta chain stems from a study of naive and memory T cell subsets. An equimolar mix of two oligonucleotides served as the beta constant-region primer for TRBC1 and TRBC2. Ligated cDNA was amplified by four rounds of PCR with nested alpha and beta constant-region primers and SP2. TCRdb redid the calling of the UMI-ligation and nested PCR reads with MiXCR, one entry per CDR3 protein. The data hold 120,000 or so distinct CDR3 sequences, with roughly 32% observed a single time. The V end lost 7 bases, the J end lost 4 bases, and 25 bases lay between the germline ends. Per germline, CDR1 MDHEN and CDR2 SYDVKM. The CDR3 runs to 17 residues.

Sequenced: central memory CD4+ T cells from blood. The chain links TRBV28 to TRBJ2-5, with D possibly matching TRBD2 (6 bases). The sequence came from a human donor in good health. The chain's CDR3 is CASNRRTGARYGETQYF. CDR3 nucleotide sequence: TGTGCCAGCAATAGAAGAACGGGAGCACGATATGGAGAGACCCAGTACTTC.